The rows below give T cell receptor beta chains drawn from one sample of a study of T cell repertoires in aging, cancer and after chemotherapy. Via MiXCR, TCRdb re-called the multiplex PCR reads, giving one row per CDR3 protein. The data contain fewer than 7,000 distinct CDR3 sequences, 25% to 30% of them singletons. Sample: blood. All receptors derive from a human donor in good health. CDR3s include the opening cysteine and the closing phenylalanine or tryptophan. The D gene is left open where the match is weak. Not all rows give a size; the values are once, few, many and, for expanded clones, a class.

NA | TRBJ2-3 | TRBV15 | 12 | few | CATSSRGPGQYF | TGTGCCACCAGCAGCCGGGGGCCGGGGCAGTATTTT
NA | TRBJ1-4 | TRBV7-9 | 14 | NA | CASSEDPGDEKLFF | TGTGCCAGCAGCGAGGACCCCGGAGATGAAAAACTGTTTTTT
NA | TRBJ1-3 | TRBV30 | 17 | NA | CAWSVAMVPLSGNTIYF | TGTGCCTGGAGTGTAGCTATGGTCCCGCTCTCTGGAAACACCATATATTTT
NA | TRBJ2-3 | TRBV12-3/TRBV12-4 | 11 | NA | CASSLVDTQYF | TGTGCCAGCAGCCTAGTAGATACGCAGTATTTT
NA | TRBJ2-2 | TRBV29-1 | 12 | medium-sized | CSVGLGTGELFF | TGCAGCGTTGGTCTAGGAACCGGGGAGCTGTTTTTT
NA | TRBJ2-5 | TRBV19 | 14 | NA | CASSIYQGSETQYF | TGTGCCAGTAGTATCTACCAGGGGTCAGAGACCCAGTACTTC
TRBD2 | TRBJ2-2 | TRBV20-1 | 14 | few | CSARVAGEAGELFF | TGCAGTGCTAGGGTAGCGGGGGAGGCCGGGGAGCTGTTTTTT
TRBD2 | TRBJ2-7 | TRBV20-1 | 15 | few | CSAIPWTRISYEQYF | TGCAGTGCTATACCATGGACTAGGATATCCTACGAGCAGTACTTC
TRBD2 | TRBJ2-3 | TRBV6-4 | 18 | NA | CASSYYLAGGYFTDTQYF | TGTGCCAGCAGTTACTATCTAGCGGGAGGGTATTTCACAGATACGCAGTATTTT
NA | TRBJ1-5 | TRBV20-1 | 14 | few | CSASVLGADQPQHF | TGCAGTGCTAGTGTGCTCGGGGCAGATCAGCCCCAGCATTTT
NA | TRBJ1-1 | TRBV5-5 | 11 | NA | CASIRTAEAFF | TGTGCCAGCATCCGAACCGCTGAAGCTTTCTTT
NA | TRBJ2-5 | TRBV18 | 15 | few | CASSPTLPFQETQYF | TGTGCCAGCTCACCCACGCTCCCCTTCCAAGAGACCCAGTACTTC
NA | TRBJ2-3 | TRBV20-1 | 15 | NA | CSANNPQGRRDTQYF | TGCAGTGCTAATAATCCCCAGGGCCGAAGAGATACGCAGTATTTT
NA | TRBJ2-4 | TRBV6-5 | 17 | medium-sized | CASSYSPAQAAKNIQYF | TGTGCCAGCAGTTACTCTCCAGCCCAGGCAGCCAAAAACATTCAGTACTTC
NA | TRBJ2-7 | TRBV6-2/TRBV6-3 | 14 | NA | CASTPGPYSYEQYF | TGTGCCAGCACCCCAGGGCCGTACTCCTACGAGCAGTACTTC
TRBD2 | TRBJ2-5 | TRBV27 | 14 | NA | CASSPYTSGETQYF | TGTGCCAGCAGTCCCTACACTAGCGGAGAGACCCAGTACTTC
TRBD1 | TRBJ2-5 | TRBV29-1 | 15 | NA | CSVDLRDRGQETQYF | TGCAGCGTCGACCTCCGGGACAGGGGGCAGGAGACCCAGTACTTC
NA | TRBJ1-2 | TRBV27 | 15 | few | CASSSLSGGKDGYTF | TGTGCCAGCAGTTCCCTTTCGGGGGGAAAGGATGGCTACACCTTC
NA | TRBJ2-4 | TRBV18 | 19 | NA | CASSPLGQTPGVGKNIQYF | TGTGCCAGCTCACCACTTGGCCAGACACCTGGGGTAGGCAAAAACATTCAGTACTTC
NA | TRBJ1-1 | TRBV30 | 14 | few | CAWSVYGRGTEAFF | TGTGCCTGGAGTGTGTACGGGAGGGGGACTGAAGCTTTCTTT
NA | TRBJ2-7 | TRBV15 | 13 | few | CATSREFTYEQYF | TGTGCCACCAGCAGAGAGTTTACCTACGAGCAGTACTTC
NA | TRBJ2-7 | TRBV20-1 | 11 | few | CSASENYEQYF | TGCAGTGCTAGTGAGAACTACGAGCAGTACTTC
NA | TRBJ1-5 | TRBV7-2 | 13 | few | CASAGGGNQPQHF | TGTGCCAGCGCTGGGGGGGGGAATCAGCCCCAGCATTTT
NA | TRBJ2-1 | TRBV30 | 11 | few | CAWQRGGRKFF | TGTGCCTGGCAAAGGGGGGGGCGTAAGTTCTTC
NA | TRBJ2-7 | TRBV5-4 | 13 | few | CASSLGEAYEQYF | TGTGCCAGCAGCTTAGGAGAAGCCTACGAGCAGTACTTC
NA | TRBJ2-3 | TRBV24-1 | 15 | NA | CATSVWGESTDTQYF | TGTGCCACCAGTGTCTGGGGGGAGAGCACAGATACGCAGTATTTT
TRBD2 | TRBJ2-3 | TRBV6-2/TRBV6-3 | 15 | medium-sized | CASSYTSGSTDTQYF | TGTGCCAGCAGTTACACTAGCGGGAGCACAGATACGCAGTATTTT
NA | TRBJ1-1 | TRBV19 | 15 | NA | CASMRGGEWDTEAFF | TGTGCCAGTATGCGGGGCGGGGAGTGGGACACTGAAGCTTTCTTT
NA | TRBJ2-7 | TRBV24-1 | 14 | few | CATSVETDGYEQYF | TGTGCCACCAGTGTCGAGACCGATGGGTACGAGCAGTACTTC
NA | TRBJ1-6 | TRBV6-5 | 14 | NA | CARIRQGLSSPLHF | TGTGCCAGAATCCGGCAGGGTCTCAGCTCACCCCTCCACTTT
NA | TRBJ1-2 | TRBV27 | 13 | NA | CASSFGTMRGYTF | TGTGCCAGCAGTTTCGGGACGATGAGGGGCTACACCTTC
NA | TRBJ2-2 | TRBV24-1 | 12 | NA | CATSDFVGELFF | TGTGCCACCAGTGATTTCGTCGGGGAGCTGTTTTTT
NA | TRBJ2-7 | TRBV5-6 | 15 | few | CASSLPGDPSYEQYF | TGTGCCAGCAGCTTGCCGGGAGACCCTTCCTACGAGCAGTACTTC
NA | TRBJ2-5 | TRBV18 | 16 | medium-sized | CASSPADRQRGETQYF | TGTGCCAGCTCACCAGCAGACAGACAACGAGGGGAGACCCAGTACTTC
NA | TRBJ2-3 | TRBV19 | 14 | medium-sized | CASSTTDFFDTQYF | TGTGCCAGTAGTACCACCGACTTTTTCGATACGCAGTATTTT
NA | TRBJ2-1 | TRBV14 | 13 | NA | CASSLEESGEQFF | TGTGCCAGCAGCTTGGAGGAGTCGGGTGAGCAGTTCTTC
NA | TRBJ2-7 | TRBV7-9 | 13 | few | CASRAGLAYEQYF | TGTGCCAGCAGAGCAGGGCTAGCTTACGAGCAGTACTTC
TRBD2 | TRBJ2-2 | TRBV7-2 | 15 | few | CASRSGRGNTGELFF | TGTGCCAGTAGGAGCGGGAGGGGGAACACCGGGGAGCTGTTTTTT
NA | TRBJ1-2 | TRBV29-1 | 14 | medium-sized | CSARPEGANYGYTF | TGCAGCGCTCGCCCAGAGGGGGCTAACTATGGCTACACCTTC
NA | TRBJ2-1 | TRBV5-6 | 16 | NA | CASSLVAFSSYNEQFF | TGTGCCAGCAGCTTGGTAGCGTTTAGCTCCTACAATGAGCAGTTCTTC
TRBD2 | TRBJ2-7 | TRBV6-2/TRBV6-3 | 16 | NA | CASSYLSGRASYEQYF | TGTGCCAGCAGTTACCTGAGCGGGAGGGCCTCCTACGAGCAGTACTTC
NA | TRBJ1-1 | TRBV18 | 11 | medium-sized | CASSPGGEAFF | TGTGCCAGCTCACCAGGGGGAGAAGCTTTCTTT
TRBD2 | TRBJ2-5 | TRBV7-2 | 16 | few | CASSLVLAGGQGTQYF | TGTGCCAGCAGCTTAGTCCTTGCGGGAGGGCAGGGGACCCAGTACTTC
NA | TRBJ1-5 | TRBV6-5 | 13 | medium-sized | CASSLIQGQPQHF | TGTGCCAGCAGCCTAATACAGGGCCAGCCCCAGCATTTT
TRBD1 | TRBJ2-1 | TRBV5-1 | 16 | NA | CASSLGDRGSYNEQFF | TGCGCCAGCAGCTTGGGGGACAGGGGGTCCTACAATGAGCAGTTCTTC
NA | TRBJ2-6 | TRBV6-5 | 14 | medium-sized | CASSPDSGANVLTF | TGTGCCAGCAGCCCCGACTCTGGGGCCAACGTCCTGACTTTC
NA | TRBJ2-2 | TRBV30 | 14 | NA | CAWSRSMNTGELFF | TGTGCCTGGAGTCGATCAATGAACACCGGGGAGCTGTTTTTT
TRBD1 | TRBJ1-2 | TRBV5-1 | 20 | NA | CASSHDREDRKRGANYGYTF | TGCGCCAGCAGCCACGACAGGGAAGATCGGAAAAGGGGAGCTAACTATGGCTACACCTTC
NA | TRBJ2-3 | TRBV27 | 16 | medium-sized | CASSDPTEAGVYTQYF | TGTGCCAGCAGTGACCCGACAGAAGCAGGTGTATATACGCAGTATTTT
TRBD1 | TRBJ1-2 | TRBV6-1 | 13 | NA | CASSNRGNYGYTF | TGTGCCAGCAGCAACAGGGGCAACTATGGCTACACCTTC
NA | TRBJ2-2 | TRBV14 | 17 | few | CASSQDLRTSNTGELFF | TGTGCCAGCAGCCAAGATCTACGGACTTCGAACACCGGGGAGCTGTTTTTT
TRBD2 | TRBJ2-7 | TRBV27 | 16 | few | CASSTPGSGGLYEQYF | TGTGCCAGCAGCACCCCGGGTAGCGGGGGGCTCTACGAGCAGTACTTC
NA | TRBJ1-6 | TRBV7-6 | 13 | few | CASTRGENSPLHF | TGTGCCAGCACGAGGGGTGAGAATTCACCCCTCCACTTT
TRBD1 | TRBJ1-5 | TRBV6-5 | 16 | few | CASSYGGQGGNQPQHF | TGTGCCAGCAGTTACGGAGGACAGGGAGGCAATCAGCCCCAGCATTTT
TRBD2 | TRBJ2-3 | TRBV7-4 | 20 | few | CASSLRPASGPRAGADTQYF | TGTGCCAGCAGCTTAAGGCCGGCTAGCGGGCCTCGGGCAGGGGCAGATACGCAGTATTTT
NA | TRBJ1-3 | TRBV5-1 | 15 | NA | CASSFVQPSGNTIYF | TGCGCCAGCAGCTTCGTGCAGCCCTCTGGAAACACCATATATTTT
NA | TRBJ1-2 | TRBV12-3/TRBV12-4 | 12 | few | CASSLGPYGYTF | TGTGCCAGCAGTTTAGGACCCTATGGCTACACCTTC
NA | TRBJ2-2 | TRBV6-5 | 13 | medium-sized | CASSFKGTGELFF | TGTGCCAGCAGTTTTAAGGGTACCGGGGAGCTGTTTTTT
NA | TRBJ2-2 | TRBV5-4 | 15 | medium-sized | CASSSDTWNTGELFF | TGTGCCAGCAGCTCGGACACATGGAACACCGGGGAGCTGTTTTTT
NA | TRBJ2-5 | TRBV12-3/TRBV12-4 | 13 | NA | CASSPGIPETQYF | TGTGCCAGCAGTCCCGGGATACCCGAGACCCAGTACTTC